The sequence of this T cell receptor beta chain was determined in a study of cytomegalovirus exposure and HLA in healthy donors. For the study at large: The 120 validation repertoires used the same platform as the 550 to 800 first-cohort repertoires (as reported by a later analysis). General study results and limits: As confirmed in vitro, a few CMV-associated chains were specific for CMV antigens. Cytomegalovirus-associated status was assigned to fewer than 200 TCR beta chains.

The table came from immunoSEQ multiplex PCR; TCRdb's copy has only in-frame clones and leaves some out. Seen here are 150,000 to 250,000 clones, about 79% observed once, and the top ten hold 13%. This clone was detected once. The target antigen is unknown. The donors were members of the validation cohort, which comprised about 130 subjects and was separate from the first cohort of some 680 subjects. This CDR3 contains 13 residues. V shed 4 bases and J shed 1 base, with 7 bases lying between them. CDR1 is MNHEY and CDR2 is SMNVEV in the germline V gene (reference sequence). The sequenced sample consisted of PBMCs. The chain uses TRBV27 and TRBJ1-1; D gene unclear. The TCR sequence derives from a woman aged 25 to 39 in good health and CMV-seropositive. The CDR3 region has the DNA TGTGCCAGCAGTTCACAGACGAACACTGAAGCTTTCTTT. Its translation is CASSSQTNTEAFF.